The sequence of this T cell receptor (beta chain) was determined in a study of memory CD4+ T cells and cytomegalovirus serostatus. The CDR3 length is 14 residues. CDR1 LNHNV and CDR2 YYDKDF come from the germline V gene (reference sequence). V was clipped by 1 base and J by 5 bases, with 9 bases between them. The protocol was immunoSEQ multiplex PCR, while the TCRdb copy is restricted to in-frame clones and leaves out a portion. The data contain around 53,000 clones, more than 70% of them singletons. Single viable CD3+CD4+CD8-CD45RO+ cells were sorted as the memory CD4+ T cells. This clone was detected a few times.

This receptor was obtained from an adult in good health and CMV-seropositive. Sequencing was performed on memory CD4+ T cells from blood. The chain combines TRBV15 with TRBJ2-1; tentatively, D is TRBD2 (5 bases). The CDR3 DNA reads as TGTGCCACCAGCAGAGGAACTAGACACAATGAGCAGTTCTTC. This translates into CATSRGTRHNEQFF.